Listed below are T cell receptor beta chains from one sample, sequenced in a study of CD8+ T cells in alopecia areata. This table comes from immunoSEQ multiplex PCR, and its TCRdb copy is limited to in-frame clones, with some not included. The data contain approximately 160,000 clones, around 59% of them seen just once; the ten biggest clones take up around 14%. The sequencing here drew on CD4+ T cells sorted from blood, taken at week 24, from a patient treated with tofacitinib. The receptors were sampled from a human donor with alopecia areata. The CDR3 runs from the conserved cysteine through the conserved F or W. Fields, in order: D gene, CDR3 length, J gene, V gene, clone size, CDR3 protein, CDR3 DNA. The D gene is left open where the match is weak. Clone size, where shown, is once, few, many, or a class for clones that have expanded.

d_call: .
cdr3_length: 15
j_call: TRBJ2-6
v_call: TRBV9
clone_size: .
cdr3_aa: CASSVRGFGANVLTF
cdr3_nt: TGTGCCAGCAGCGTAAGGGGGTTTGGGGCCAACGTCCTGACTTTC

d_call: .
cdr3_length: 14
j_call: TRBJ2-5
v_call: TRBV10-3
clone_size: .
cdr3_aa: CAISAGLQEETQYF
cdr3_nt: TGTGCCATCAGTGCCGGACTTCAGGAAGAGACCCAGTACTTC

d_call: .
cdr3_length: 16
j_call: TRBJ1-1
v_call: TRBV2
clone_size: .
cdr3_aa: CASKVFRAGQNTEAFF
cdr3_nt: TGTGCCAGCAAGGTTTTCCGAGCAGGACAAAACACTGAAGCTTTCTTT

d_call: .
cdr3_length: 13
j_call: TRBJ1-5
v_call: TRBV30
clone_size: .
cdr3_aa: CAWSEQERQPQHF
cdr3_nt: TGTGCCTGGAGTGAACAGGAGCGGCAGCCCCAGCATTTT

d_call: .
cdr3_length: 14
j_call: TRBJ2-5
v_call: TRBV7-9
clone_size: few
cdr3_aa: CASSSPGRQETQYF
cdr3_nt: TGTGCCAGCAGCAGCCCAGGGAGGCAAGAGACCCAGTACTTC

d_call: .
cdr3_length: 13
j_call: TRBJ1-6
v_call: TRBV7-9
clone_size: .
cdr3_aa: CASSTLVHSPLHF
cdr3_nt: TGTGCCAGCAGCACCCTGGTTCATTCACCCCTCCACTTT

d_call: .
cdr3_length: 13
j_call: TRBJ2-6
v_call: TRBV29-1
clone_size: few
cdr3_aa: CSASWSGANVLTF
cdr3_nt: TGCAGCGCCTCCTGGTCAGGGGCCAACGTCCTGACTTTC

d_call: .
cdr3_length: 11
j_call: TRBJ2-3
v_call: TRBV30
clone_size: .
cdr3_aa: CAWSPTDTQYF
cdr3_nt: TGTGCCTGGAGTCCCACAGATACGCAGTATTTT

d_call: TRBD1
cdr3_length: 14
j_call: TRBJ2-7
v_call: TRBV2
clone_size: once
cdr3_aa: CARSGTGVSYEQYF
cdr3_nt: TGTGCCAGGTCCGGGACAGGGGTATCCTACGAGCAGTACTTC

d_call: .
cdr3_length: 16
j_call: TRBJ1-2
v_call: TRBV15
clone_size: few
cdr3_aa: CATSRDGGGGPYGYTF
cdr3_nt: TGTGCCACCAGCAGAGATGGTGGTGGCGGCCCTTATGGCTACACCTTC

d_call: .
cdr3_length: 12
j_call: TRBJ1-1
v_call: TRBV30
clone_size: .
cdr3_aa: CACKGWDTEAFF
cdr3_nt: TGTGCATGCAAGGGTTGGGATACTGAAGCTTTCTTT

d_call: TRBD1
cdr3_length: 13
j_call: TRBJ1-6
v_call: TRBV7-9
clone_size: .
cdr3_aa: CASSSDRAIPLHF
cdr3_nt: TGTGCCAGCAGCTCCGACAGGGCGATCCCCCTCCACTTT

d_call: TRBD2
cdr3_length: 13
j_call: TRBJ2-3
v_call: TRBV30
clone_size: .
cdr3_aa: CAWTSGGGDTQYF
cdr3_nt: TGTGCCTGGACTAGCGGGGGCGGGGATACGCAGTATTTT

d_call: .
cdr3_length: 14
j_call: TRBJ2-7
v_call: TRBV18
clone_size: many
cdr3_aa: CASSLGGGTYEQYF
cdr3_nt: TGTGCCAGCTCACTCGGTGGTGGGACCTACGAGCAGTACTTC

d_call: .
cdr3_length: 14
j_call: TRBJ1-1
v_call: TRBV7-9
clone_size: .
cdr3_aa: CASSLIRSVPEAFF
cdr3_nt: TGTGCCAGCAGCTTAATCAGGTCGGTTCCTGAAGCTTTCTTT

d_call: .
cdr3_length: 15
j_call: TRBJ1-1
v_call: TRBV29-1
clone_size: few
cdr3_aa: CSVQQGLTGNTEAFF
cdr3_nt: TGCAGCGTTCAACAGGGACTTACGGGTAACACTGAAGCTTTCTTT

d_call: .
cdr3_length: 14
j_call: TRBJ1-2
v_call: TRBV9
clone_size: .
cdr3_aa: CASSASNKGYGYTF
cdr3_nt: TGTGCCAGCAGCGCCAGTAACAAAGGGTATGGCTACACCTTC

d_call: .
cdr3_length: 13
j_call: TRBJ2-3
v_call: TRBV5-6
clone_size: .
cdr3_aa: CASSLAGSDTQYF
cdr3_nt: TGTGCCAGCAGCTTGGCAGGGTCAGATACGCAGTATTTT

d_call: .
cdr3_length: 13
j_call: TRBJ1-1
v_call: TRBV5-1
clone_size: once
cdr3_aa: CASSPDSYTEAFF
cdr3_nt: TGCGCCAGCAGCCCTGACAGTTACACTGAAGCTTTCTTT

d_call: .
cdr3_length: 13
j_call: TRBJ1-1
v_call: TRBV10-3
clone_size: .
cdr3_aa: CAISGQGGTEAFF
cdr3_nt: TGTGCCATCAGTGGCCAGGGCGGCACTGAAGCTTTCTTT

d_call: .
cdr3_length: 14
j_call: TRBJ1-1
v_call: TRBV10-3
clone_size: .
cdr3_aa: CAIQSTEGSAEAFF
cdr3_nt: TGTGCCATACAGAGTACGGAAGGATCGGCTGAAGCTTTCTTT

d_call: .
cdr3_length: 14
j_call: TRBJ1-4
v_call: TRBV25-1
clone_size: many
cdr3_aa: CASAPGTVNEKLFF
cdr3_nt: TGTGCCAGCGCTCCGGGGACGGTCAATGAAAAACTGTTTTTT

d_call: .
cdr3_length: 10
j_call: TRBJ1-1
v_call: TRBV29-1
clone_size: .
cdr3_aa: CSVGGAEAFF
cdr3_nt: TGCAGCGTTGGCGGGGCTGAAGCTTTCTTT

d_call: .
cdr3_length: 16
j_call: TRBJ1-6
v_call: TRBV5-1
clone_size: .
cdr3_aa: CASSLVVGGYNSPLHF
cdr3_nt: TGCGCCAGCAGCTTGGTGGTCGGGGGTTATAATTCACCCCTCCACTTT

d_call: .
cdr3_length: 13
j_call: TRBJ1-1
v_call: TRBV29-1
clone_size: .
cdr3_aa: CSVDARVATEAFF
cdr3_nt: TGCAGCGTTGACGCCAGGGTGGCCACTGAAGCTTTCTTT

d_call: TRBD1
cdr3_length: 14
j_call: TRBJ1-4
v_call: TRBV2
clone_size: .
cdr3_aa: CASSTDRVGEKLFF
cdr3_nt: TGTGCCAGCAGCACCGACAGGGTGGGGGAAAAACTGTTTTTT

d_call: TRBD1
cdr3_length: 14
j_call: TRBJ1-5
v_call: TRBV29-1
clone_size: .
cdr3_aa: CSVPTGNSNQPQHF
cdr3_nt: TGCAGCGTTCCGACAGGGAATAGCAATCAGCCCCAGCATTTT

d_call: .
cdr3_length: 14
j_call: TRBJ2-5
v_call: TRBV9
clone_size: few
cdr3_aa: CASSVGSLEETQYF
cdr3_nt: TGTGCCAGCAGCGTAGGATCCCTGGAGGAGACCCAGTACTTC

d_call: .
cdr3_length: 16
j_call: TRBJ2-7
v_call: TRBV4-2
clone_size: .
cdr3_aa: CASSQAVTGGRGEQYF
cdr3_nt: TGTGCCAGCAGCCAAGCGGTAACGGGGGGCCGAGGCGAGCAGTACTTC

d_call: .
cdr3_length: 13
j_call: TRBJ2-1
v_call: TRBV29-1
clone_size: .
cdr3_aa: CSVGTTTYNEQFF
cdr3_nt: TGCAGCGTTGGGACTACGACCTACAATGAGCAGTTCTTC

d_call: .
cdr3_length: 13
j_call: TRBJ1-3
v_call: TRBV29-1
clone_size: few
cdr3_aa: CSASHQSGNTIYF
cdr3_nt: TGCAGCGCCTCCCACCAGTCTGGAAACACCATATATTTT

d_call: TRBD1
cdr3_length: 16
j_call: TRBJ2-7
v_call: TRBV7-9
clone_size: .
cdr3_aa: CASSLARTGSIYEQYF
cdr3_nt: TGTGCCAGCAGCTTAGCCCGGACAGGTTCTATCTACGAGCAGTACTTC

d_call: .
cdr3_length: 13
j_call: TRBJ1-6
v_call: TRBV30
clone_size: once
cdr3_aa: CACRITRNSPLHF
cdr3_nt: TGTGCCTGTCGGATAACTCGGAATTCACCCCTCCACTTT

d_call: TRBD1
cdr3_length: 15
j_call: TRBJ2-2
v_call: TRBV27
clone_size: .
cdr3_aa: CASRRDRRNTGELFF
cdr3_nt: TGTGCCAGCAGACGGGACAGGCGGAACACCGGGGAGCTGTTTTTT

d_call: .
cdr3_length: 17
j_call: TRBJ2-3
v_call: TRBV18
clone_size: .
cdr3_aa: CASSPQVGGLSTDTQYF
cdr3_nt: TGTGCCAGCTCACCACAAGTGGGCGGACTTAGCACAGATACGCAGTATTTT

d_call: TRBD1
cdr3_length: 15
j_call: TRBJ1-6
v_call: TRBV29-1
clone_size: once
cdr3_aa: CSVATGGVGNSPLHF
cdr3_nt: TGCAGCGTTGCTACAGGGGGTGTAGGTAATTCACCCCTCCACTTT

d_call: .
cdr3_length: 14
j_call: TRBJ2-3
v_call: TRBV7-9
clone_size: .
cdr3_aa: CASSLQASTDTQYF
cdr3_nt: TGTGCCAGCAGCTTACAAGCTAGCACAGATACGCAGTATTTT

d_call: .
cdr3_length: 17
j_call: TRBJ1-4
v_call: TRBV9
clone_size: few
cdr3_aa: CASSQEAGALTNEKLFF
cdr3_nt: TGTGCCAGCAGCCAGGAGGCAGGGGCCTTGACTAATGAAAAACTGTTTTTT

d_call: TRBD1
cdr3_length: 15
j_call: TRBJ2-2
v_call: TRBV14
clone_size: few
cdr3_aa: CASSQGQFSTGELFF
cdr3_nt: TGTGCCAGCAGCCAGGGACAGTTCTCGACCGGGGAGCTGTTTTTT

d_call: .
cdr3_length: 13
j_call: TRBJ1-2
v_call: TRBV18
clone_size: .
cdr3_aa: CASSPQGNYGYTF
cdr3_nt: TGTGCCAGCTCACCTCAGGGAAACTATGGCTACACCTTC

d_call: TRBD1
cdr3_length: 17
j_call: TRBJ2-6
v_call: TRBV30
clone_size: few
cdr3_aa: CAWMTGTRNSGANVLTF
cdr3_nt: TGTGCCTGGATGACAGGGACCAGAAACTCTGGGGCCAACGTCCTGACTTTC

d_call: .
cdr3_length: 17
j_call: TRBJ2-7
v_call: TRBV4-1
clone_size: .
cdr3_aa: CASSQGQGPSTSYEQYF
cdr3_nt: TGCGCCAGCAGCCAAGGGCAGGGGCCTTCCACTTCCTACGAGCAGTACTTC

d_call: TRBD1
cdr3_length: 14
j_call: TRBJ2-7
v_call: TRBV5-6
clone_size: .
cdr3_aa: CASSWDRRSYEQYF
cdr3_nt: TGTGCCAGCAGCTGGGACAGGAGATCCTACGAGCAGTACTTC

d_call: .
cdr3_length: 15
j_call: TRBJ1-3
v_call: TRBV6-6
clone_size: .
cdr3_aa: CASTHTTAAGNTIYF
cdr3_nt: TGTGCCAGCACGCACACTACCGCGGCTGGAAACACCATATATTTT

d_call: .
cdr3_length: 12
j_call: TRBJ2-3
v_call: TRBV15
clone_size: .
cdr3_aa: CATSSGRDTQYF
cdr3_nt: TGTGCCACCAGCAGCGGGAGAGATACGCAGTATTTT

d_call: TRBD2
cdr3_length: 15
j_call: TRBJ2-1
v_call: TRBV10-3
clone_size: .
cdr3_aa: CAITKSGGLANEQFF
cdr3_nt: TGTGCCATCACCAAGTCGGGGGGACTAGCGAATGAGCAGTTCTTC

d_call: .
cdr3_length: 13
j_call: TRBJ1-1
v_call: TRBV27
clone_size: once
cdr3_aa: CASSLDFMTEAFF
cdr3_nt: TGTGCCAGCAGTTTAGACTTTATGACAGAAGCTTTCTTT

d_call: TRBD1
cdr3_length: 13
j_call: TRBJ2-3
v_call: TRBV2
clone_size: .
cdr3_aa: CASNTGGGDTQYF
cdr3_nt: TGTGCCAGCAACACAGGGGGAGGAGATACGCAGTATTTT

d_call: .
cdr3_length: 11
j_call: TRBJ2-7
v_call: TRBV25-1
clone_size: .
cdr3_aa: CAVRGLYEQYF
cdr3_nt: TGTGCCGTACGGGGCCTCTACGAGCAGTACTTC